These T cell receptor beta chains were read from a single sample in a study of neurological immune-mediated disorders. TCRdb called the 5' RACE reads again in MiXCR, with one record for every CDR3 protein. The sample lists approximately 30,000 distinct CDR3 sequences; roughly 15% were seen once. Material for sequencing was CD4+ T cells from blood. These receptors were taken from a female donor with HTLV-1-associated myelopathy (HAM/TSP). CDR3s include the opening cysteine and the closing phenylalanine or tryptophan. Some rows mark clone size as missing; the rest say once, few, many or name a class of expanded clone.

many,TRBV5-1,TRBJ1-1,CASTQGGNTEAFF
many,TRBV12-3/TRBV12-4,TRBJ1-1,CASSYGQGIGDTEAFF
many,TRBV12-3/TRBV12-4,TRBJ2-1,CASSFWAGGNEQFF
many,TRBV4-2,TRBJ2-7,CASSQELGSPYYEQYF
many,TRBV28,TRBJ1-1,CASRGQAEWAFF
many,TRBV5-1,TRBJ1-1,CASSLGAGTGRDTEAFF
many,TRBV7-7,TRBJ2-3,CASSSLAQSTDTQYF
many,TRBV27,TRBJ2-2,CASRPLSGRGTGELFF
many,TRBV10-3,TRBJ2-5,CAIRGGQGEETQYF
many,TRBV20-1,TRBJ2-5,CSARDPRLETQYF
many,TRBV11-2,TRBJ2-1,CASSLVGNYNEQFF
many,TRBV20-1,TRBJ2-1,CSAIGGLAGIHSYNEQFF
many,TRBV3-1,TRBJ1-6,CASSLLGGGSPLHF
many,TRBV6-2/TRBV6-3,TRBJ2-5,CASTDQDGVKTQYF
large,TRBV7-9,TRBJ2-7,CASSPSGAYEQYF
many,TRBV4-1,TRBJ2-7,CASSQDMSYEQYF
many,TRBV4-2,TRBJ1-1,CASSQAEGDWTEAFF
many,TRBV20-1,TRBJ2-2,CSAPLGDPTGELFF
many,TRBV20-1,TRBJ2-3,CSASKASSSTDTQYF
many,TRBV6-1,TRBJ2-7,CASSEGGLYEQYF
many,TRBV27,TRBJ2-3,CASSWQRASTDTQYF
many,TRBV20-1,TRBJ2-5,CSVSPGPPYQETQYF
many,TRBV28,TRBJ2-3,CAGTDRGTDTQYF
many,TRBV10-3,TRBJ2-7,CAISVGQGYEQYF
many,TRBV3-1,TRBJ2-1,CASSQDLRTTNEQFF
many,TRBV2,TRBJ2-2,CASRRGTGGTGELFF
many,TRBV6-2/TRBV6-3,TRBJ2-2,CASDQDVTGELFF
NA,TRBV24-1,TRBJ2-3,CPATDRVSDTQYF
many,TRBV7-2,TRBJ2-5,CASGGAMETQYF
NA,TRBV27,TRBJ2-7,CASSSPGQVSYEQYF
many,TRBV5-1,TRBJ1-5,CASSCPGGKCDQPQHF
many,TRBV20-1,TRBJ1-5,CSANTGAGGNQPQHF
NA,TRBV7-9,TRBJ2-1,CASSSGRVAYNEQFF
many,TRBV19,TRBJ2-7,CASMETGPSYEQYF
few,TRBV7-2,TRBJ2-7,CASSSGTGYEQYF
once,TRBV20-1,TRBJ1-5,CIAIREGNQPHHF
many,TRBV7-2,TRBJ2-2,CASSRTSGGAAGELFF
NA,TRBV7-9,TRBJ2-1,CASSLGGGGTNEQFF
many,TRBV7-8,TRBJ1-5,CASSPYRGVKHF
many,TRBV20-1,TRBJ2-3,CSADPETAKDTQYF
medium-sized,TRBV7-2,TRBJ2-1,CASSLGAEGEQFF
many,TRBV18,TRBJ2-1,CASSPPGAGAHNEQFF
many,TRBV3-1,TRBJ2-6,CASSRIFWLAGSSGANVLTF
many,TRBV20-1,TRBJ1-1,CSARDLGSSFF
few,TRBV18,TRBJ2-7,CASSPGGRGSEQYF
medium-sized,TRBV12-3/TRBV12-4,TRBJ1-4,CASNLGQGSNEKLFF
many,TRBV10-2,TRBJ2-5,CASREWRSQETQYF
many,TRBV7-2,TRBJ1-5,CASSLRGGNQPQHF
many,TRBV7-9,TRBJ2-7,CARLPQGRVSYEQYF
NA,TRBV2,TRBJ1-5,CASVRDTHSNQPQHF
many,TRBV7-7,TRBJ2-1,CASSRFGQGNEQFF
NA,TRBV9,TRBJ2-7,CASSVSGDGSGNYEQYF
many,TRBV25-1,TRBJ2-7,CASSGSGSYEQYF
many,TRBV10-3,TRBJ1-1,CAITEQGATEAFF
many,TRBV29-1,TRBJ1-1,CSTRIEDTEAFF